This TCR beta chain was sequenced during a study of identical twins. TCRdb called the 5' RACE reads again in MiXCR, with one record for every CDR3 protein. Here the sample spans hundreds of thousands of distinct CDR3 sequences, 21% being singletons. Concerning this clonotype: Its cognate antigen is unknown.

Regarding the study as a whole: Twins' excess sharing was less marked for out-of-frame beta sequences.

The V gene lost 7 bases and the J gene lost 5 bases, with 9 bases spanning the gap. Germline CDR1 MNHEY, CDR2 SVGAGI. The CDR3 contains 12 residues. This sample was shared with a second study, whose subject was T cells expressing NK-cell markers.

This TCR derives from a woman aged 18-30 years in good health. The source material was PBMCs. The chain has TRBV6-5 and TRBJ2-1; D may be TRBD2 (5 bases). The CDR3 coding sequence is TGTGCCAGCACAGGACTGAACAATGAGCAGTTCTTC. This encodes CASTGLNNEQFF.